This T cell receptor (beta chain) was sequenced for a study of graft-versus-host responses after intestinal transplantation. Study summary: In this cohort, recipients had multivisceral, liver-intestinal, or isolated intestinal transplants. Each recipient received anti-thymocyte globulin induction, then tacrolimus and steroids for approximately three years.

General study points: The highest levels of circulating GvH clones went along with early declines in HvG clones after transplant.

Assay: immunoSEQ multiplex PCR; the TCRdb copy retains only in-frame clones and omits some. The sample includes nearly 110,000 clones, about 87% of them seen just once. As for this clone: Its antigen remains unidentified.

This CDR3 contains 14 residues. Germline values: CDR1 LGHNA, CDR2 YNFKEQ. Between the trimmed V and J ends, which lost 1 base and 1 base, there was a span of 7 bases. The source of this sequence is a human donor who was the organ donor for an intestinal transplant. V and J are TRBV4-2 and TRBJ2-5; no definite D call. The sequencing here drew on unstimulated CD4+ T cells sorted from spleen or lymph node cells, taken before transplant. DNA of the CDR3: TGTGCCAGCAGCCAAGGTCAGGTCCAAGAGACCCAGTACTTC. Encoded protein: CASSQGQVQETQYF.